Sequencing of this TCR beta chain was carried out in a study of blood T cell repertoires in COVID-19. Across the whole study: Sites across the United States, Italy and Spain contributed samples from acute and convalescent COVID-19. PBMCs, B-cell-depleted T cells, or T cells were the source of the cDNA or gDNA that made up the material.

V lost 2 bases to trimming and J lost 4 bases, with 3 bases between them. This CDR3 region has 11 residues. Germline CDR1 reads SNHLY; CDR2 reads FYNNEI. Participants' reported clinical history set cohort assignment. Some clones are missing from TCRdb's copy, which holds only in-frame ones; the method was immunoSEQ multiplex PCR. Among some 150,000 clones listed, around 80% were seen once. Sequencing was performed on PBMCs or T cells enriched from blood (not recorded which). The receptor was derived from a woman in her forties or fifties who had recovered from COVID-19. The chain uses TRBV2 and TRBJ2-7; D is unresolved. The CDR3: CASSEYYEQYV. Written as DNA, the CDR3 is TGTGCCAGCAGTGAATATTACGAGCAGTACGTC.